A single sample is the source of the 17 T cell receptor beta chains below, sequenced in a study of blood T cell repertoires in COVID-19. Repertoires were generated with immunoSEQ multiplex PCR, while TCRdb's copy carries only in-frame clones and drops some. Of 24,000 or so clones in the sample, around 86% were seen once. The sequenced sample consisted of peripheral blood. These receptors were collected from a human donor in a cohort sampled during active COVID-19. The donor label of this sample is uncertain.

The chain is built from TRBV19 and TRBJ1-5, with TRBD1 identical over 8 bases. This CDR3 has 12 amino acids. The V gene end was trimmed by 9 bases and the J gene end by 7 bases; junction bases not matched to a gene: 5. The germline V gene has CDR1 LNHDA and CDR2 SQIVND (reference sequence). The CDR3 region is CASRTGWQPQHF. The CDR3, as DNA: TGTGCCAGCCGGACAGGGTGGCAGCCCCAGCATTTT.

This clone was detected a few times. The chain is built from TRBV25-1 and TRBJ1-2; D call uncertain. CDR1 is MGHDK, CDR2 SYGVNS, per germline. V lost 1 base and J 7 bases, leaving 4 bases between the germline ends. The CDR3 is 11 amino acids. Here the CDR3 reads CASSESFGYTF. CDR3 nucleotide sequence: TGTGCCAGCAGTGAATCATTTGGCTACACCTTC.

The chain has TRBV11-2 and TRBJ1-2; 9 bases match TRBD1. J gave up 9 bases and V 5 bases, and 4 bases lay outside the gene matches. The germline gives CDR1 SGHAT, CDR2 FQNNGV. This CDR3 has 12 amino acids. Written as DNA, the CDR3 is TGTGCCAGCAGCCGGGACAGGGCGAGCTACACCTTC. Translated, it gives CASSRDRASYTF.

This chain connects TRBV7-9 to TRBJ2-1, with TRBD1 identical over 8 bases. Germline CDR1 reads SEHNR; CDR2 reads FQNEAQ (reference sequence). J gave up 7 bases and V 5 bases, and 13 bases lay outside the gene matches. The CDR3 contains 16 residues. This chain's CDR3 is CASSAPQDRAENEQFF. CDR3 nucleotide sequence: TGTGCCAGCAGCGCCCCCCAGGACAGGGCGGAAAATGAGCAGTTCTTC.

The rearrangement uses TRBV9 and TRBJ1-1; D not resolved. The CDR3 runs 16 residues. V lost 3 bases, J lost 4 bases, and 19 bases lay in between. Per germline, CDR1 SGDLS and CDR2 YYNGEE. CDR3 sequence: CASSAHKFPDVTEAFF. The CDR3 DNA sequence: TGTGCCAGCAGCGCACACAAATTTCCTGATGTCACTGAAGCTTTCTTT.

The CDR3 reads CASKDSYGYTF. The CDR3 nucleotides read TGTGCCAGCAAAGACAGTTATGGCTACACCTTC. The V and J genes are TRBV6-4 and TRBJ1-2, with D perhaps TRBD1 (5 bases). V lost 7 bases to trimming and J lost 5 bases, with 8 bases between them. This CDR3 is 11 amino acids long. Germline V CDR1 and CDR2: MRHNA, SNTAGT.

The V call is TRBV29-1, the J call TRBJ2-3; D is perhaps TRBD2 (6 bases). Trimming removed 6 bases from V and 2 bases from J, with 12 bases in between. The CDR3 extends over 13 amino acids. CDR1 and CDR2 from the germline V gene are SQVTM and ANQGSEA. CDR3 sequence: CSVGEVYTDTQYF. CDR3 coding DNA: TGCAGCGTGGGGGAGGTATACACAGATACGCAGTATTTT.

The chain links TRBV19 to TRBJ1-1; weak D call: TRBD1 (6 bases). Germline lookup yields CDR1 LNHDA and CDR2 SQIVND (reference sequence). Trimming took 9 bases from V and 1 from J, leaving 18 bases between them. The CDR3 runs 15 residues. CDR3 protein: CASRQAMRRNTEAFF. The CDR3 coding sequence is TGTGCCAGCAGACAGGCGATGCGAAGGAACACTGAAGCTTTCTTT.

This clone was counted between two and nine times. This sequence joins TRBV9 and TRBJ2-5; TRBD1 is a possible D gene (7 bases). V was clipped by 0 bases and J by 5 bases, with 11 bases between them. The CDR3 extends over 14 amino acids. Per germline, CDR1 SGDLS and CDR2 YYNGEE. CDR3 DNA sequence: TGTGCCAGCAGCGTAGTCCCAGGGGGGGAGACCCAGTACTTC. It translates to CASSVVPGGETQYF.

The chain uses TRBV4-3 and TRBJ1-1; 7 nucleotides align to TRBD1. This CDR3 contains 13 residues. Unmatched junction bases numbered 8, after V lost 3 bases and J lost 10 bases. In germline, CDR1 is LGHNA, CDR2 YSLEER. The CDR3 coding sequence is TGCGCCAGCAGCCAGACAGGGCTACTTCCAGCTTTCTTT. Its protein product is CASSQTGLLPAFF.

The rearrangement joins TRBV2 to TRBJ2-7; the D gene is possibly TRBD2 (5 bases). Germline CDR1 and CDR2: SNHLY and FYNNEI. Trimming pared 6 bases from V and 6 bases from J, leaving 18 bases between. CDR3 size: 14 residues. The CDR3 DNA is TGTGCCAGCAGGCGAAGGGCCCCCCTAGCCGAGCAGTACTTC. Its translation is CASRRRAPLAEQYF.

The V gene is TRBV9, the J gene TRBJ2-7, with D hard to call. Germline CDR1 and CDR2: SGDLS and YYNGEE. This CDR3 is built from 14 residues. V lost 0 bases and J lost 2, with 9 bases in between. The CDR3 DNA sequence: TGTGCCAGCAGCGTAGCCCAGTACCCCTACGAGCAGTACTTC. As protein: CASSVAQYPYEQYF. Based on the CDR3 plus reference TRBV9 and TRBJ2-7, the full variable domain is DSGVTQTPKHLITATGQRVTLRCSPRSGDLSVYWYQQSLDQGLQFLIQYYNGEERAKGNILERFSAQQFPDLHSELNLSSLELGDSALYFCASSVAQYPYEQYFGPGTRLTVT.

The V gene is TRBV9, the J gene TRBJ2-7; 10 positions match TRBD2. Germline CDR1 SGDLS, CDR2 YYNGEE. The V and J ends lost 0 bases and 6 bases, in that order; junction bases with no gene match: 9. CDR3 size: 16 residues. The CDR3 is CASSVGFGTSAFEQYF. The CDR3 DNA sequence: TGTGCCAGCAGCGTAGGTTTTGGGACTAGCGCTTTCGAGCAGTACTTC.

This chain links TRBV2 with TRBJ1-2, with D maybe TRBD1 (5 bases). Trimming stripped 2 bases from V and 2 bases from J, with 9 bases between. The CDR3 is 14 amino acids. Germline loops: CDR1 SNHLY, CDR2 FYNNEI. CDR3 amino acids: CASSERTPNYGYTF. The CDR3 DNA sequence: TGTGCCAGCAGTGAAAGGACACCGAACTATGGCTACACCTTC.

The chain is built from TRBV18 and TRBJ1-5; TRBD1 is a possible D gene (5 bases). This CDR3 contains 12 residues. Germline V lookup: CDR1 KGHSH, CDR2 LQKENI. V was shortened by 6 bases and J by 9 bases, with 12 bases between the two germline ends. CDR3 sequence (DNA): TGTGCCAGCTCCTCGGCCGGGGGGCCCCAGCATTTT. Amino acid sequence: CASSSAGGPQHF.

This chain links TRBV27 with TRBJ1-1; unclear D gene. Trimming took off 3 bases at V and 0 bases at J, with 5 bases between the two ends. Germline V gene sequence: CDR1 MNHEY, CDR2 SMNVEV (reference sequence). The CDR3 sequence is 13 residues long. CDR3: CASSFRMNTEAFF. The CDR3 nucleotides are TGTGCCAGCAGTTTCCGTATGAACACTGAAGCTTTCTTT.

The chain recombines TRBV6-2 or TRBV6-3 with TRBJ2-5; D gene ambiguous. V was cut by 5 bases and J by 5 bases, with 9 bases left in between. The germline gives CDR1 MNHEY, CDR2 SVGEGT. The CDR3 sequence is 12 residues long. DNA for the CDR3: TGTGCCAGCAGTCCCGCGGATGAGACCCAGTACTTC. Translation gives CASSPADETQYF.